This T cell receptor beta chain was found in a study of blood T cell repertoires in COVID-19. Data came from immunoSEQ multiplex PCR; TCRdb stores just in-frame clones and leaves some out. The sample lists about 200,000 clones, about 80% occurring once. Losses at the gene ends were 2 bases for V and 2 bases for J; bases not matched to a gene: 5. The length of the CDR3 is 15 residues. The germline CDR1 and CDR2 sequences are MGHRA and YSYEKL. The chain recombines TRBV4-1 with TRBJ2-5; 7 bases are shared with TRBD1. The sequence was obtained from a man in his 60s with acute or convalescent COVID-19. Sequenced sample: peripheral blood. DNA for the CDR3: TGCGCCAGCAGCCAACGACAGGGACAGCAAGAGACCCAGTACTTC. It is translated as CASSQRQGQQETQYF.